This T cell receptor beta chain was identified in a study of cytomegalovirus exposure and HLA in healthy donors. Study information: Genetic ancestry analysis placed under 90% of the 398 donors that were genotyped in the Caucasian-associated cluster. Study conclusions and caveats: In all likelihood, a cluster of highly shared sequence variants was a sequencing artifact.

Points on this clone: What it binds is not known.

The PCR made use of 60 Vbeta and 13 Jbeta primers. TCRdb's copy holds only in-frame clones and misses some; the assay was immunoSEQ multiplex PCR. Of under 70,000 clones listed, roughly four fifths are singletons. This CDR3 comprises 16 residues. V shed 6 bases, J shed 8 bases, and the junction held 10 bases outside the gene matches. The germline V gene encodes CDR1 MRHNA and CDR2 SNTAGT. This receptor was identified in a man over 45 in good health and CMV-seronegative. Material for sequencing was PBMCs. The chain combines TRBV6-4 with TRBJ2-2; TRBD2 agrees at 12 bases. CDR3 sequence: CASSPGLAGKPGELFF. The CDR3 DNA sequence: TGTGCCAGCAGCCCCGGACTAGCGGGGAAGCCAGGGGAGCTGTTTTTT.